The T cell receptor beta chain described here comes from a study of cytomegalovirus exposure and HLA in healthy donors (TCRdb year 2017). Background on the whole study: An earlier analysis of 587 of the donors reported about 300 Gb of sequence data and around 110 million unique TCR beta sequences obtained from 180 million or so T cells. Roughly 300 gigabases of sequencing data and 75 million to 85 million unique TCR sequences made up an early release that covered under 750 HLA-typed donors. The genetic ancestry cluster associated with self-reported Caucasian donors included approximately 85% of the roughly 380 genotyped donors. The study aimed to test whether cataloging public T cell receptors could reveal signatures of past pathogen exposure. The study profiled the T cell repertoires of some 610 subjects by immunosequencing and related them to cytomegalovirus serostatus. Along with the roughly 710-subject first cohort, a separate validation cohort of about 110 different subjects was used. To predict cytomegalovirus infection status, the study combined high-throughput TCR immunosequencing, statistical association of individual TCRs with disease status, and machine learning. In a later analysis, previously published TCR beta repertoires from 666 donors were re-analyzed and high-resolution HLA genotyping was added so that TCR occurrence patterns could be studied. Rather than drawing on any new phenotypic data, the later analysis identified candidate immune exposures from TCR beta sequences and the way those sequences occurred across donors. In an earlier analysis of a few hundred of the donors, high-throughput TCR beta sequencing was used to judge whether each TCR beta V gene segment behaved as functional or pseudogenic. Alongside the repertoire data, information on donor age, sex, ethnicity and CMV serostatus was compiled. A later genetic analysis used genome-wide SNP genotypes for 398 of the 666 donors, treating that subset as a discovery cohort. All discovery cohort repertoires had been generated using a single sequencing platform. HLA typing included class I and class II loci at four-digit resolution. The number of typed donors differed by locus: roughly 629-630 for A, B, C, DRB1 and DQB1; 500 to 550 for DQA1; 606 for DPA1; and roughly 470 for DPB1. Roughly 5 DR-DQ haplotypes were handled as single units for association and clustering because linkage in the cohort was strong. Among under 450 genotyped donors of the cohort, an average of approximately 250,000 unique TCR beta nucleotide sequences were sequenced per donor, around 20% of them non-productive.

The method behind the library was the immunoSEQ multiplex PCR assay. For the multiplex PCR, a mixture combining 60 forward primers for TCR Vbeta segments and 13 reverse primers for TCR Jbeta segments was used. A multiplex PCR assay on genomic DNA amplified the CDR3 region of rearranged TCR beta genes. Amplified TCR beta libraries were sequenced as 87-base-pair reads on the Illumina HiSeq System. In the authors' own workflow: In a later analysis, some 80 million unique TCR beta chains were counted across the approximately 620 repertoires, and roughly 10 million of these chains were shared by at least two donors. To remove PCR and sequencing errors, raw reads were error-corrected and collapsed into unique sequences using a nearest-neighbor algorithm that merged closely related sequences. CDR3 sequences were aligned to IMGT reference sequences to assign V, D and J gene segments. Each retained sequence needed at least a six-nucleotide match to both a V gene segment and a J gene segment. Rearrangements were classified as productive when the CDR3 lacked stop codons and remained in frame with V and J, and all other rearrangements were classified as non-productive. CDR3 was defined according to IMGT convention as the region running from the second conserved V-encoded cysteine to the conserved J-encoded phenylalanine. Sequences without an unambiguous match to a single V gene segment were excluded from the earlier analysis of approximately 600 of the donors. In an earlier analysis of 587 of the donors, V segments were called functional above 56.7% productive rearrangements and were called segregating when the between-donor standard deviation exceeded 5%. A statistical classification framework was built for diagnosing cytomegalovirus status from the catalog of TCR beta chain sequences. A later analysis assigned V and J genes by comparing TCR nucleotide sequences with IMGT/GENE-DB human TR gene sequences. The TCRdist pipeline was used in a later analysis to assign CDR3 sequences and most-parsimonious VDJ recombination scenarios. In a later analysis, every TCR beta chain was defined by the combination of its CDR3 amino acid sequence and its V-gene family, and reads without a unique V-gene family were dropped. As a way to deal with suspected cross-contamination and a sequencing artifact, a later analysis dropped nearly 600 nucleotide sequences that were highly shared and had low generation probability. In a later analysis, a clonal expansion index was calculated for each public chain from normalized within-repertoire ranks of inferred template counts. In a later analysis, generation probabilities were computed using a VDJ recombination model fitted to out-of-frame rearrangements, and the results were checked against IGoR. In a later analysis, TCR-TCR, TCR-HLA and TCR-CMV co-occurrence was scored with hypergeometric tests, and a repertoire-size bias correction was applied to TCR pairs. To estimate false discovery rates, a later analysis permuted the HLA or CMV assignments 20 times. In a later analysis, co-occurring TCRs were grouped using DBSCAN, with TCRdist sequence similarity added in when clustering inside HLA-allele-positive subsets. Repertoires with fewer than 30,000 or more than 120,000 public chains, plus five repertoires with anomalous nucleotide sharing, were excluded from co-occurrence clustering. TCRdb limited this immuneACCESS table to in-frame rearrangements with V and J called. A share of clones is missing; checked studies link under half to unresolved V genes, and the rest is unexplained. V, J and clone size were drawn from that table, and D and trimming were deduced from the DNA. Counted in this sample were roughly 55,000 clones; 77% of them appeared once. The top ten constitute less than 3% of the sample.

V lost 5 bases and J lost 0 bases; the stretch between them is 11 bases long. From a lookup of the germline V gene (reference sequence), CDR1 and CDR2 are MNHEY and SMNVEV. The CDR3 contains 14 residues, cysteine and phenylalanine counted. Just CDR3 DNA is preserved here, 42 bases in frame from base 1. Results the study describes overall, beyond this receptor: The classifier was reported to diagnose cytomegalovirus status with high specificity and sensitivity in both the original and validation cohorts. An association between a missense DCLRE1C variant and V-gene and J-gene trimming of TCR beta chains was found in a later genetic analysis and replicated in an independent cohort. Compared with the roughly 700-donor mean, donors in an Asian-associated ancestry cluster had fewer N-insertions in productive TCRs, according to a later genetic analysis. A cluster of highly shared sequence variants was judged likely to represent a technical artifact of the sequencing pipeline. In an earlier analysis of over 550 of the donors, most TCR beta V segments were observed in productive rearrangements about 87% or about 30% of the time, broadly matching IMGT annotations. At a false discovery rate of 0.05, a later analysis linked 15,000 to 20,000 TCR beta sequences to specific HLA alleles. According to a later analysis, parvovirus B19, influenza, CMV and Epstein-Barr virus appeared linked to several top co-occurrence clusters. For the cohort, immune exposure information was limited to CMV serostatus. According to a later analysis, TCR association rates differed among HLA loci, with DRB1 alleles showing the most associated TCRs and HLA-C alleles showing the fewest. A further reported finding was that TCR beta sequences accurately predicted the HLA-A and HLA-B alleles for most subjects in the first cohort. When HLA alleles, especially DR and DQ, strongly co-occurred, attributing TCR associations to individual alleles was difficult. Because HLA typing was missing for some donors at each locus, association tests included only the typed subset. Most TCR sequences were observed very rarely across donors, whereas some public TCRs were present in many individuals. Because counts were too low, roughly 18 rarely observed V segments, including chromosome 9 orphons, were left out of the earlier analysis of 587 of the donors. According to a later analysis, most CMV-associated TCR beta chains appeared to be HLA-restricted, and the HLA associations seemed to be driven largely by CMV exposure. The authors suggested that the approach could potentially be generalized to other disease states and immunological phenotypes. Sequencing depth was assumed to be roughly uniform across donors in the presence/absence analyses, though that assumption may not hold. In a later analysis, HLA-associated TCR beta chains showed more clonal expansion and lower generation probabilities than non-associated chains that were equally common. The 87-base-pair reads could not distinguish some IMGT-functional V segments, including TRBV6-2 and TRBV6-3, so those segments were excluded. In this cohort, only TCR beta chains were sequenced, and detectable features were limited by the absence of alpha or paired-chain data. Correlated functional status among segregating V segments might be attributable to linkage disequilibrium, but an unknown experimental factor could not be ruled out. The study listed 150 to 200 TCR beta chains as associated with cytomegalovirus. In vitro tests confirmed that a few of the cytomegalovirus-associated TCR beta chains recognize cytomegalovirus antigens.

Concerning this clone itself: The specificity of this receptor is unknown. Base-call qualities are not available, and no considerably larger clone is one nucleotide away.

The cohort consisted of 600 to 700 healthy bone marrow donors. Cohort members were all nominally healthy when sampled, although unrecorded immune exposures were likely present. The donor was CMV seronegative and belonged to the group of around 400 seronegative cohort members. Each donor provided a peripheral blood sample, and peripheral blood mononuclear cells were used for TCR beta sequencing. The Qiagen DNeasy Blood Extraction Kit was used to extract genomic DNA from the blood cell samples. The TCR sequence derives from a female donor in good health and CMV-seronegative. The source material was PBMCs. The rearranged chain carries TRBV27 and TRBJ2-7; the D gene remains uncertain. The DNA reads as follows: TGTGCCAGCAGTCTTACTCGCAACTCCTACGAGCAGTACTTC. This codes for CASSLTRNSYEQYF.